Each of the 25 T cell receptor beta chains below was sequenced from the same sample in a study of Ad26.COV2.S vaccination and SARS-CoV-2 variants. This table comes from immunoSEQ multiplex PCR, and its TCRdb copy is limited to in-frame clones, with some not included. Of 300,000 to 350,000 clones in the sample, about nine tenths were seen once. Treatment reported: around 19 received Ad26.COV2.S at low or high dose, single or two shots; roughly five received placebo; per-sample allocation not given. Sampling took place 63 days after the first vaccine or placebo injection. Sample: peripheral blood, taken in a trial of Ad26.COV2.S vaccine versus placebo. The origin of the receptors is a person between 18 and 65 years old who received the Ad26.COV2.S COVID-19 vaccine or a placebo.

V is TRBV6-2 or TRBV6-3 and J is TRBJ1-2; D ambiguous. The CDR3 is 15 residues long. Germline V gene lookup returns CDR1 MNHEY and CDR2 SVGEGT. Trimming cost V 2 bases and J 2 bases, with 12 bases left between them. The CDR3, as DNA: TGTGCCAGCAGTTACGAGTCGACGGGGAACTATGGCTACACCTTC. Its protein is CASSYESTGNYGYTF.

A single count supports this clone. The chain joins TRBV4-3 to TRBJ2-1; D not resolved. CDR3 size: 14 residues. CDR1 and CDR2 from the germline V gene are LGHNA and YSLEER. Trimming took 5 bases from V and 6 from J, leaving 14 bases between them. CDR3 in amino acids: CASSAIEPPNEQFF. The DNA for the CDR3 is TGCGCCAGCAGCGCCATAGAACCGCCCAATGAGCAGTTCTTC.

This clone was observed a handful of times. The chain recombines TRBV9 with TRBJ2-2; TRBD2 matches at 7 bases. The germline V gene encodes CDR1 SGDLS and CDR2 YYNGEE. The J segment lost 5 bases and the V segment lost 7 bases, leaving 5 bases of the junction unmatched. The CDR3 sequence is 13 residues long. The CDR3 sequence: CASAGLGTGELFF. The CDR3 DNA reads TGTGCCAGCGCCGGACTAGGAACCGGGGAGCTGTTTTTT.

The rearrangement uses TRBV18 and TRBJ2-7; D unresolved. The CDR3 covers 13 residues. Trimming removed 1 base from V and 4 bases from J, with 8 bases in between. Germline V gives CDR1 KGHSH, CDR2 LQKENI. The CDR3 loop reads CASSPRENYEQYF. The CDR3 nucleotides read TGTGCCAGCTCACCACGTGAGAATTACGAGCAGTACTTC.

This clone has a handful of counts. The J gene is TRBJ1-2, the V gene TRBV7-3; D ambiguous. With 4 bases removed from V and 5 bases from J, the gap between germline ends came to 11 bases. CDR3 length: 13 residues. Germline CDR1 is SGHTA and CDR2 is FQGTGA. The CDR3 sequence: CASSSDGTYGYTF. The CDR3 DNA follows: TGTGCCAGCAGCTCGGACGGCACATATGGCTACACCTTC. Full variable domain (remainder filled in from reference TRBV7-3 and TRBJ1-2): GAGVSQTPSNKVTEKGKYVELRCDPISGHTALYWYRQSLGQGPEFLIYFQGTGAADDSGLPNDRFFAVRPEGSVSTLKIQRTERGDSAVYLCASSSDGTYGYTFGSGTRLTVV.

V is TRBV19 and J is TRBJ1-1, with D uncertain. CDR3 length: 17 amino acids. Between the trimmed V and J ends, which lost 7 bases and 0 bases, there was a span of 21 bases. The germline CDR1 and CDR2 sequences are LNHDA and SQIVND (reference sequence). The CDR3 region has the DNA TGTGCCAGTACCCGGACTTCCTCCTTTCTCATGAACACTGAAGCTTTCTTT. Translation gives CASTRTSSFLMNTEAFF.

V is TRBV15 and J is TRBJ2-3, with 7 bases fitting TRBD1. Germline assignment: CDR1 LNHNV and CDR2 YYDKDF (reference sequence). With V trimmed by 0 bases and J by 5 bases, 11 bases remained unmatched. The CDR3 runs 17 residues. The CDR3 coding sequence is TGTGCCACCAGCAGAGAAGGGACCAGGGGGAAGGGAGATACGCAGTATTTT. It is translated as CATSREGTRGKGDTQYF.

V is TRBV6-1 and J is TRBJ1-6, with no clear D. The V and J ends lost 0 bases and 3 bases respectively, with 12 bases between them. CDR1 and CDR2 from the germline V gene are MNHNS and SASEGT. The CDR3 has 17 residues. The chain's CDR3 is CASSEAGTYGYNSPLHF. CDR3 DNA: TGTGCCAGCAGTGAAGCGGGCACGTACGGCTATAATTCACCCCTCCACTTT.

The V and J genes are TRBV6-5 and TRBJ2-2, with 8 bases that match TRBD1. Germline V gene data show CDR1 as MNHEY and CDR2 as SVGAGI. The CDR3 totals 15 residues. V gave up 5 bases and J gave up 6 bases; unmatched junction bases: 8. CDR3 protein: CASSPRWTGSGELFF. The CDR3 nucleotides read TGTGCCAGCAGTCCTCGCTGGACAGGGTCCGGGGAGCTGTTTTTT.

This clone appeared once. V gene TRBV6-6 combines with J gene TRBJ1-1; D call uncertain. This CDR3 is built from 13 residues. Trimming removed 7 bases from V and 0 bases from J, with 9 bases in between. The germline V gene encodes CDR1 MNHNY and CDR2 SVGAGI (reference sequence). CDR3 sequence: CASTIALNTEAFF. CDR3 DNA sequence: TGTGCCAGCACCATCGCCCTGAACACTGAAGCTTTCTTT.

The J gene is TRBJ2-1, the V gene TRBV7-9; D not resolved. Germline lookup yields CDR1 SEHNR and CDR2 FQNEAQ (reference sequence). Trimming removed 4 bases from V and 5 bases from J, with 3 bases in between. This CDR3 has 11 residues. CDR3 DNA sequence: TGTGCCAGCAGCTGGGACAATGAGCAGTTCTTC. Protein product: CASSWDNEQFF.

The chain combines TRBV10-2 with TRBJ2-1, with D possibly matching TRBD2 (6 bases). This CDR3 has 12 amino acids. Trimming cost V 4 bases and J 7 bases, with 8 bases left between them. The germline V gene encodes CDR1 WSHSY and CDR2 SAAADI. The CDR3 loop reads CASSAGRNEQFF. The CDR3 DNA reads TGCGCCAGCAGTGCAGGGAGGAATGAGCAGTTCTTC.

The chain joins TRBV6-6 to TRBJ2-7, with 7 positions matching TRBD1. Unmatched junction bases numbered 12, after V lost 4 bases and J lost 3 bases. From germline, CDR1 is MNHNY and CDR2 SVGAGI (reference sequence). The CDR3 has 16 amino acids. The CDR3, as DNA: TGTGCCAGCAGTTCTAGGGGGACAGCCTTTCTCTACGAGCAGTACGTC. This translates into CASSSRGTAFLYEQYV.

The V call is TRBV7-9, the J call TRBJ1-4, with D maybe TRBD1 (5 bases). With 5 bases removed from V and 12 bases from J, the gap between germline ends came to 13 bases. CDR3 length: 12 amino acids. The germline V gene has CDR1 SEHNR and CDR2 FQNEAQ (reference sequence). The CDR3 bases are TGTGCCAGCAGCCCCGTCGCGGGGGAACTGTTTTTT. Its translation: CASSPVAGELFF.

This rearrangement joins TRBV6-5 to TRBJ1-2; TRBD1 is a possible D gene (6 bases). The CDR3 spans 12 residues. V was clipped by 8 bases and J by 9 bases, with 16 bases between them. Per germline, CDR1 MNHEY and CDR2 SVGAGI. For the CDR3, the DNA is TGTGCCAGCGAGGGTCGGGGGGCGAGCTACACCTTC. This translates into CASEGRGASYTF.

The chain recombines TRBV19 with TRBJ1-1, with TRBD1 matching 9 bases. Germline V gives CDR1 LNHDA, CDR2 SQIVND (reference sequence). V shed 0 bases, J shed 1 base, and the junction held 9 bases outside the gene matches. The CDR3 extends over 18 amino acids. CDR3 residues: CASSIENRGRTGNTEAFF. The CDR3 DNA follows: TGTGCCAGTAGTATAGAAAACAGGGGGCGAACGGGGAACACTGAAGCTTTCTTT.

The J gene is TRBJ1-1, the V gene TRBV10-3; D remains ambiguous. The germline V and J ends were trimmed by 4 bases and 6 bases, with 12 bases remaining between them. The CDR3 has 13 amino acids. Germline V lookup: CDR1 ENHRY, CDR2 SYGVKD. The chain's CDR3 is CAISATSGAEAFF. The CDR3 coding sequence is TGTGCCATCAGTGCCACCTCGGGAGCTGAAGCTTTCTTT.

The rearrangement links TRBV15 to TRBJ1-2; 8 positions agree with TRBD1. Germline loops: CDR1 LNHNV, CDR2 YYDKDF (reference sequence). This CDR3 has 16 amino acids. Trimming cost V 2 bases and J 2 bases; bases outside gene matches: 7. The CDR3 DNA is TGTGCCACCAGCAGAACCGACAGGGGAGGGAACTATGGCTACACCTTC. The encoded protein is CATSRTDRGGNYGYTF. Based on the CDR3 plus reference TRBV15 and TRBJ1-2, the full variable domain is DAMVIQNPRYQVTQFGKPVTLSCSQTLNHNVMYWYQQKSSQAPKLLFHYYDKDFNNEADTPDNFQSRRPNTSFCFLDIRSPGLGDTAMYLCATSRTDRGGNYGYTFGSGTRLTVV.

The chain employs TRBV7-6 and TRBJ1-1, with 7 bases that match TRBD1. V shed 6 bases and J 0 bases; nucleotides not matched to a gene: 10. The CDR3 sequence is 16 residues long. Germline values: CDR1 SGHVS, CDR2 FNYEAQ. This CDR3 is CASRPRDSPMNTEAFF. In DNA, the CDR3 is TGTGCCAGCAGACCCCGGGACAGTCCCATGAACACTGAAGCTTTCTTT.

V is TRBV7-2 and J is TRBJ2-7; 10 nucleotides agree with TRBD1. J lost 3 bases, V lost 5 bases, and 7 bases had no gene match. CDR3 length: 15 residues. CDR1 is SGHTA, CDR2 FQGNSA, per germline. DNA for the CDR3: TGTGCCAGCAGCCCCTCGACAGGGGGCCACTACGAGCAGTACTTC. The encoded protein is CASSPSTGGHYEQYF.

CDR3 bases: TGCGCCAGCAGCCAAGATGAGGGGCGGTCCGGGGGGGACTATGGCTACACCTTC. It is translated as CASSQDEGRSGGDYGYTF. V gene TRBV4-1 combines with J gene TRBJ1-2, with D possibly matching TRBD1 (5 bases). This CDR3 has 18 residues. CDR1 MGHRA and CDR2 YSYEKL come from the germline V gene. V lost 0 bases and J lost 3, with 20 bases in between.

The V call is TRBV6-6, the J call TRBJ1-1; D might be TRBD1 (5 bases). V lost 8 bases to trimming and J lost 1 base, with 14 bases between them. The CDR3 has 14 amino acids. In germline, CDR1 is MNHNY, CDR2 SVGAGI (reference sequence). CDR3 in DNA: TGTGCCAGCGGGGGTCGAACGGGGAACACTGAAGCTTTCTTT. Translation: CASGGRTGNTEAFF.

V usage is TRBV6-2 or TRBV6-3 and J usage is TRBJ1-6; D remains unclear. The V end lost 2 bases, the J end lost 6 bases, and 14 bases lay between the germline ends. The CDR3 extends over 16 amino acids. Germline V CDR1 and CDR2: MNHEY, SVGEGT. Here the CDR3 DNA reads TGTGCCAGCAGTTACCCCCTGCACCTCGGTAATTCACCCCTCCACTTT. Translated: CASSYPLHLGNSPLHF.

The V gene is TRBV21-1, the J gene TRBJ2-7; the table's D gene call, TRBD2, was not cross checked with the DNA. TRBV21-1 is reported as a pseudogene. The CDR3 contains 19 residues. The CDR3 sequence: CASSKDRVSYGNHLRGQYF. As DNA, the CDR3 is TGTGCCAGCAGCAAAGACAGAGTATCCTACGGGAACCACCTACGAGGGCAGTACTTC.

J is TRBJ2-7 and V is TRBV6-5, with 12 bases identical to TRBD2. Per the germline V gene, CDR1 is MNHEY and CDR2 is SVGAGI. The CDR3 is 15 amino acids. V trimming: 7 bases; J trimming: 1 base; junction bases outside the gene matches: 5. CDR3 nucleotides: TGTGCCAGCACAGAGACTAGCGGGGGTTCCTACGAGCAGTACTTC. It is translated as CASTETSGGSYEQYF.